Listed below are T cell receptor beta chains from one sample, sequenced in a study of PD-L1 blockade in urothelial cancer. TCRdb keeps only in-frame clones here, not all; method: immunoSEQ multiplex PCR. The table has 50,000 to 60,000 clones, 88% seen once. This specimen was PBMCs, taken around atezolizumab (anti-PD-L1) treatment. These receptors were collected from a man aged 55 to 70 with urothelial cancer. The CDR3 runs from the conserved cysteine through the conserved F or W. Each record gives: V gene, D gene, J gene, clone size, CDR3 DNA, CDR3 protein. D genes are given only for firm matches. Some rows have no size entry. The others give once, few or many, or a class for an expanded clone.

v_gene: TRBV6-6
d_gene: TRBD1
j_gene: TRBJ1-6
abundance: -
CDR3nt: TGTGCCAGCAGTTACTCGCGACAGGGGAATTCACCCCTCCACTTT
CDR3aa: CASSYSRQGNSPLHF

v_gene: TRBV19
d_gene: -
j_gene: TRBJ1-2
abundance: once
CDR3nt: TGTGCCAGTAGGGAGGTTCAATACGGCTACACCTTC
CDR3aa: CASREVQYGYTF

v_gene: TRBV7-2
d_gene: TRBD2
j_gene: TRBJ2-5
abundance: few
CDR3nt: TGTGCCAGCAGCGGCGGGGGGGCAGGAGAGACCCAGTACTTC
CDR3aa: CASSGGGAGETQYF

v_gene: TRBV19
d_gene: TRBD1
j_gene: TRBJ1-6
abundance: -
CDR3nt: TGTGCCAGTAGTAGCCGGGACAGCCTCCCGACTTCACCCCTCCACTTT
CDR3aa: CASSSRDSLPTSPLHF

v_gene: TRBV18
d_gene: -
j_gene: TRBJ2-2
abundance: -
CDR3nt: TGTGCCAGCTCTCCAGGAGGGGTCCTCACCGGGGAGCTGTTTTTT
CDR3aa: CASSPGGVLTGELFF

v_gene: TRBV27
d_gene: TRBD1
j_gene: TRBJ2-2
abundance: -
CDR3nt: TGTGCCAGCAGTGGAAGAGGTTCAGGGGGCCTGGACACCGGGGAGCTGTTTTTT
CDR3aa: CASSGRGSGGLDTGELFF

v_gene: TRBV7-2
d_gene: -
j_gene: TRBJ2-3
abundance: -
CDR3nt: TGTGCCAGCAGCCCCGGACAGCGACAGCACACAGATACGCAGTATTTT
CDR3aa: CASSPGQRQHTDTQYF

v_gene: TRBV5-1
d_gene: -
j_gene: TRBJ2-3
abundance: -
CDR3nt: TGCGCCAGGGGGGAGGGGGACTGTACGCAGTATTTT
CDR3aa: CARGEGDCTQYF

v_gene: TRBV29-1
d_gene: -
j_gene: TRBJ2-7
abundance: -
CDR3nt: TGCAGCGTTGAAGCCCGGGCAGGGTCTGTAGCCGAGCAGTACTTC
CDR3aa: CSVEARAGSVAEQYF

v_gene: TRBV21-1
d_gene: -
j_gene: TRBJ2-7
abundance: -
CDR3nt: TGTGCCAGCAGCAAAGACGGCGGATCCTACGAGCAGTACTTC
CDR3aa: CASSKDGGSYEQYF

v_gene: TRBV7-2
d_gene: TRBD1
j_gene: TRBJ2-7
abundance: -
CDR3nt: TGTGCCAGCAGCTCCTGGACAGGGAGCTCCTACGAGCAGTACTTC
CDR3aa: CASSSWTGSSYEQYF

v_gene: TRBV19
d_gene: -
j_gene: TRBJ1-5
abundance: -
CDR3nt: TGTGCCAGTAACGTAGACAGTAGCAATCAGCCCCAGCATTTT
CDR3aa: CASNVDSSNQPQHF

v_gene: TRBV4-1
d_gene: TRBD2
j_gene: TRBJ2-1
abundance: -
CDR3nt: TGCGCCAGCAGCCAACGACTAGCGGGATTAAGCAATGAGCAGTTCTTC
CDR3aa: CASSQRLAGLSNEQFF

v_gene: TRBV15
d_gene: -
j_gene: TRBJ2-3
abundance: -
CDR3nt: TGTGCCACCAGCAGGGACTCGAATACGCAGTATTTT
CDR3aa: CATSRDSNTQYF

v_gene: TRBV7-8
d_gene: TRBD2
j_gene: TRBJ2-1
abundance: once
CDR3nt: TGTGCCAGCAGCTCAAGACTAGCGGGTATGTACAATGAGCAGTTCTTC
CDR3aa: CASSSRLAGMYNEQFF

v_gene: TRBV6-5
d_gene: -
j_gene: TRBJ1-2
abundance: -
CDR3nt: TGTGCCAGCAGTTCCCCGACAGCAGAAAACTATGGCTACACCTTC
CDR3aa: CASSSPTAENYGYTF

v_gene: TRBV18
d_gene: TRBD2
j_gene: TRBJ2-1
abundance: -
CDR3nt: TGTGCCAGCTCAGATCTCACCGGGGGGTTGTACGTTGAGCAGTTCTTC
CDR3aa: CASSDLTGGLYVEQFF

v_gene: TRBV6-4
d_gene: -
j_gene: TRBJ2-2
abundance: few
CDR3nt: TGTGCCAGCAGACCGGGACACTACACCGGGGAGCTGTTTTTT
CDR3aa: CASRPGHYTGELFF

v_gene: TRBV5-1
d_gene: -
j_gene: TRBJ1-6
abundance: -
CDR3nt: TGCGCCAGCAGCTTTACCATGAGCTCCTATAATTCACCCCTCCACTTT
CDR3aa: CASSFTMSSYNSPLHF

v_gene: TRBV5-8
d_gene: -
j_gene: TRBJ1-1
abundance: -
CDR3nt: TGTGCCAGCAGCTTGGTTCCCGAGAGAACTGAAGCTTTCTTT
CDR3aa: CASSLVPERTEAFF

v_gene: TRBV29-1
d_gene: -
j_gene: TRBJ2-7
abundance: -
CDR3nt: TGCAGCGTCCGGACACTCTCCTACGAGCAGTACTTC
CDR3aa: CSVRTLSYEQYF

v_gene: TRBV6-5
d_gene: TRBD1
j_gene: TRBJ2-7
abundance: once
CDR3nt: TGTGCCAGCAGTTACACCCGTCGGGGCAGGGGGTACGAGCAGTACTTC
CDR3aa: CASSYTRRGRGYEQYF

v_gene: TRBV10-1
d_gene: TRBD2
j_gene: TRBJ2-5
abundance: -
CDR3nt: TGCGCCAGCAGCGGGGGGGCCGTGGAGACCCAGTACTTC
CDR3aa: CASSGGAVETQYF

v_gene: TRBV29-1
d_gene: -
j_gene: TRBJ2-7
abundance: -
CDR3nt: TGCAGCGTTGGAAGCGTAGTCTACGAGCAGTACTTC
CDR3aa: CSVGSVVYEQYF

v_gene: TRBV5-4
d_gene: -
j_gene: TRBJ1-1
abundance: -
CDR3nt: TGTGCCAGCAGTCCCCCTAAAACTATTCCGAACACTGAAGCTTTCTTT
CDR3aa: CASSPPKTIPNTEAFF

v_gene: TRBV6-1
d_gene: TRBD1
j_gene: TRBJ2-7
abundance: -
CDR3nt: TGTGCCAGCAGTGTTCGGACAGGGGGCTACGAGCAGTACTTC
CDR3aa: CASSVRTGGYEQYF

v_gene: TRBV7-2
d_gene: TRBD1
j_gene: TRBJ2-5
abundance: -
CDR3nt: TGTGCCAGCAGCTCACAGACAGGGGTCCCAGGGACCCAGTACTTC
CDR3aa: CASSSQTGVPGTQYF

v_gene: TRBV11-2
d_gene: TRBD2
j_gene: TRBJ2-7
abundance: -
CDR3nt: TGTGCCAGCAGCTCGCTAAGGGGCAGCGGGAATCTCTACGAGCAGTACTTC
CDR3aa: CASSSLRGSGNLYEQYF